A selection of T cell receptor beta chains follows, all from one sample in a study of blood T cell repertoires in COVID-19. Libraries were prepared by immunoSEQ multiplex PCR; TCRdb keeps only in-frame clonotypes and omits some of them. The sample has approximately 360,000 clones, about 89% seen once. The material sequenced was PBMCs or T cells enriched from blood (not recorded which). The source of these receptors is a man between 40 and 49 years old in a cohort exposed to, infected with or recovered from COVID-19 (not recorded which). Both conserved end residues are part of each CDR3. D genes are given only for firm matches. Size tells how often a clone was seen (once, few, many) or the class of an expanded clone, and some rows leave it out.

TRBV27	TRBJ2-7	.	TRBD1	CASRKGQHSYEQYF	TGTGCCAGCAGAAAGGGACAGCACTCCTACGAGCAGTACTTC
TRBV5-1	TRBJ1-6	.	.	CASSLEGQKNNSPLHF	TGCGCCAGCAGCTTAGAAGGACAGAAAAATAATTCACCCCTCCACTTT
TRBV5-1	TRBJ2-1	.	.	CASSLATWDRAVAGRRDEQFF	TGCGCCAGCAGCTTGGCCACATGGGACAGGGCCGTAGCGGGGCGACGGGATGAGCAGTTCTTC
TRBV10-3	TRBJ1-6	.	.	CAISAWDTNNSPLHF	TGTGCCATCAGTGCGTGGGACACCAATAATTCACCCCTCCACTTT
TRBV9	TRBJ1-1	.	.	CASSAITGTEAFF	TGTGCCAGCAGCGCAATAACAGGGACTGAAGCTTTCTTT
TRBV9	TRBJ2-1	.	TRBD1	CASSVSGQGTNEQFF	TGTGCCAGCAGCGTCTCGGGACAGGGCACCAATGAGCAGTTCTTC
TRBV28	TRBJ2-7	.	TRBD2	CASSPQRGGNYEQYF	TGTGCCAGCAGTCCCCAACGGGGGGGGAACTACGAGCAGTACTTC
TRBV29-1	TRBJ1-1	few	.	CSVDPRSGGTEAFF	TGCAGCGTTGACCCGCGGTCGGGGGGGACTGAAGCTTTCTTT
TRBV19	TRBJ1-1	.	.	CASSIRGRNTEAFF	TGTGCCAGTAGTATCAGGGGCCGGAACACTGAAGCTTTCTTT
TRBV2	TRBJ1-1	.	TRBD1	CASVGTARNTEAFF	TGTGCCAGCGTAGGGACAGCGCGAAACACTGAAGCTTTCTTT
TRBV5-8	TRBJ1-4	.	.	CASSLRGLMFF	TGTGCCAGCAGCTTGCGGGGTTTGATGTTTTTT
TRBV28	TRBJ1-4	.	.	CASSLGQEGEKLFF	TGTGCCAGCAGTTTGGGGCAGGAGGGTGAAAAACTGTTTTTT
TRBV5-1	TRBJ1-3	.	.	CASSPSYGGGNTIYF	TGCGCCAGCAGCCCCTCTTATGGAGGTGGAAACACCATATATTTT
TRBV6-5	TRBJ1-3	.	TRBD1	CASSRDRELGNTIYF	TGTGCCAGCAGCCGCGACAGGGAGCTAGGAAACACCATATATTTT
TRBV11-2	TRBJ2-1	.	TRBD2	CASSLPGLAGNEQFF	TGTGCCAGCAGCTTACCGGGACTAGCGGGCAATGAGCAGTTCTTC
TRBV11-2	TRBJ2-1	.	TRBD2	CASSLLREGGSEQFF	TGTGCCAGCAGCTTATTGAGGGAGGGTGGTAGTGAGCAGTTCTTC
TRBV27	TRBJ2-7	.	TRBD1	CASSLGGQGFYEQYF	TGTGCCAGCAGTTTAGGGGGACAGGGCTTTTACGAGCAGTACTTC
TRBV5-4	TRBJ2-1	.	.	CASRSRQDANNEQFF	TGTGCCAGCAGGTCTCGACAGGACGCTAACAATGAGCAGTTCTTC
TRBV7-9	TRBJ2-1	.	.	CASSLFGGSDNEQFF	TGTGCCAGCAGCTTATTTGGAGGGAGCGACAATGAGCAGTTCTTC
TRBV30	TRBJ1-2	.	TRBD1	CAWMRRTGHYGYTF	TGTGCCTGGATGAGGAGGACAGGGCACTATGGCTACACCTTC
TRBV6-1	TRBJ2-3	.	.	CASSESLSRRADTQYF	TGTGCCAGCAGTGAATCCTTGTCCAGGCGGGCAGATACGCAGTATTTT
TRBV7-2	TRBJ1-3	.	.	CASKPGHNSGNTIYF	TGTGCCAGCAAACCGGGACACAACTCTGGAAACACCATATATTTT
TRBV18	TRBJ2-7	.	.	CASSPEGRAGEQYF	TGTGCCAGCTCACCGGAGGGCAGGGCAGGCGAGCAGTACTTC
TRBV19	TRBJ2-7	.	TRBD2	CASSPGLAGEQYF	TGTGCCAGTAGTCCCGGACTAGCCGGCGAGCAGTACTTC
TRBV5-1	TRBJ2-7	.	TRBD2	CASSQTSGSAEQYF	TGCGCCAGCAGCCAGACTAGCGGGAGTGCCGAGCAGTACTTC
TRBV7-8	TRBJ2-7	.	.	CASSSGLLISYEQYF	TGTGCCAGCAGCTCCGGACTGTTAATCTCCTACGAGCAGTACTTC
TRBV13	TRBJ2-2	.	TRBD2	CASSLGTSGMIGELFF	TGTGCCAGCAGCCTCGGGACTAGCGGGATGATCGGGGAGCTGTTTTTT
TRBV28	TRBJ2-1	.	TRBD2	CASSLGNPGLAEQFF	TGTGCCAGCAGTTTAGGAAATCCGGGACTAGCGGAGCAGTTCTTC
TRBV5-1	TRBJ1-4	.	.	CASKELATNEKLFF	TGCGCCAGCAAGGAGCTTGCAACTAATGAAAAACTGTTTTTT